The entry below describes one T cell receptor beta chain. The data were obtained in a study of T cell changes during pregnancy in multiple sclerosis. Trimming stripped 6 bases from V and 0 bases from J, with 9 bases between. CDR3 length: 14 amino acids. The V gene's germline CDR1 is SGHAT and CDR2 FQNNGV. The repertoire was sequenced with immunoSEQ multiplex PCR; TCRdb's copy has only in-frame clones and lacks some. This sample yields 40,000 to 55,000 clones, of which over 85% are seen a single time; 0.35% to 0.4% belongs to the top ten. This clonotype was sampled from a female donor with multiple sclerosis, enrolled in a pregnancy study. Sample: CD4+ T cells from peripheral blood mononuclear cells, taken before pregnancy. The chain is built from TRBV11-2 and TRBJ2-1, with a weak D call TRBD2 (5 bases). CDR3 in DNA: TGTGCCAGCAGAAGAGGGAGCTCCTACAATGAGCAGTTCTTC. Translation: CASRRGSSYNEQFF. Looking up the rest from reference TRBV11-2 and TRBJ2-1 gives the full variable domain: EAGVAQSPRYKIIEKRQSVAFWCNPISGHATLYWYQQILGQGPKLLIQFQNNGVVDDSQLPKDRFSAERLKGVDSTLKIQPAKLEDSAVYLCASRRGSSYNEQFFGPGTRLTVL.